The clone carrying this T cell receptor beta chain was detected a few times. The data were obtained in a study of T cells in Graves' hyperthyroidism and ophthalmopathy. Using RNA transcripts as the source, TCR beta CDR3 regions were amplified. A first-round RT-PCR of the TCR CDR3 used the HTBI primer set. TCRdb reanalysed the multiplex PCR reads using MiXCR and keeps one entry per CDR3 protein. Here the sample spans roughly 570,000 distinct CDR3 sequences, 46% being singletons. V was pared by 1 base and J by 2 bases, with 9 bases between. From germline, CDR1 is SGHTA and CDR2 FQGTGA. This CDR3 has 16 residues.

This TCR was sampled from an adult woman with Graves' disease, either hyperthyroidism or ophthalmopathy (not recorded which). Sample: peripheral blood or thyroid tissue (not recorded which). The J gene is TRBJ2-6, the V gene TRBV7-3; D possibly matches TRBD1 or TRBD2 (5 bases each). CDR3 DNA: TGTGCCAGCAGCTTAAGAGTGGGGGCTGGGGCCAACGTCCTGACTTTC. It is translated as CASSLRVGAGANVLTF.